This TCR beta chain originates from a study of PD-L1 blockade in urothelial cancer. Whole-study context: Among blood samples, the median T cell count was some 140,000.

Specified time point: pretreatment peripheral blood. The CDR3 consists of 14 residues. Only in-frame clones appear in the TCRdb table, and some are missing; sequencing was by immunoSEQ multiplex PCR. The table lists approximately 90,000 clones, 84% of them singletons. The rearrangement joins TRBV1 to TRBJ2-5; TRBD2, the table's D call, lacks a check against the DNA. TRBV1 represents a pseudogene. The sequence derives from a man between 60 and 75 years old with urothelial cancer. The starting material was PBMCs, obtained around atezolizumab (anti-PD-L1) treatment. The CDR3 DNA is TGCACCAGTGGAGTCGGGGGTAGGATGGAGACCCAGTACTTC. The encoded protein is CTSGVGGRMETQYF.